The present T cell receptor (beta chain) was sequenced within a study of shared T cell receptors in the human thymus (dated by TCRdb to the early 2020s). Regarding the research as a whole: The study examined how self-reactive, shared T-cell receptor alpha chains are generated in the human thymus.

Receptor libraries were prepared by the immunoSEQ multiplex PCR assay. TCRdb re-hosts the immuneACCESS table, in-frame sequences only. Its copies lack some clones; in the studies checked, an unresolved V gene accounts for under half of them, and the cause for the rest is not known. The sample table shows fewer than 700,000 clones, and around 89% are seen once. About 0.01% of the sample is in the top ten clones. About this clone: Its cognate antigen has yet to be identified. Base quality data are lacking; no much larger clone is found one base away.

Separately, the same data were catalogued under a study of human thymus T cells. Taken from the second paper: In Finland, the donors were immunologically healthy infants who were having open corrective cardiac surgery for congenital heart defects. The thymus tissue came from surgical resects taken out during corrective cardiac surgery. Biased V and J gene segment usage appeared to be present in both thymic and peripheral blood repertoires. According to the related research, thymic TCR repertoires were highly overlapping among unrelated individuals. The study used roughly eight infant thymus samples plus four related peripheral blood samples to characterize TCR alpha and beta repertoires. Donor ages ranged from roughly 6 to 250 days, and the cohort comprised about 6 male and a couple of female infants. Thymocytes were released mechanically from tissue and stored at -70 °C as pellets of roughly 8.5-32 million cells. Genomic DNA was extracted from frozen cell pellets with a QIAsymphony instrument. The immunoSEQ multiplex PCR assay was used to amplify the TCRB and TCRAD loci from a standardized amount of quality-controlled genomic DNA. The amplicons covered the V(D)J region and were long enough to include the CDR3 and to identify the V and J genes. Through the commercial immunoSEQ service, the amplicons were sequenced on an Illumina platform. Primer bias and sequencing errors were corrected using previously described methods, and TCRAD and TCRB definitions followed the IMGT database. The repertoires were analysed using immunoSEQ Analyzer 3.0 and VDJTools for basic statistics, V/J segment usage, diversity estimates, rarefaction and pairwise overlap. Diversity was estimated with Chao1, ChaoE, Efron-Thisted, Shannon and inverse Simpson indices, and also on datasets down-sampled to the smallest sample. Repertoire overlap was determined by strict matching of CDR3 nucleotide sequence, V gene and J gene, and Jaccard-based multidimensional scaling clustering was applied. On average, thymus samples gave around 810,000 unique TCRB clonotypes, whereas blood samples gave about 84,000.

The sequence was collected from a boy in the first two years of life with a congenital heart defect. Donor details come from another sample of the same person, matched by shared clones. Specimen: thymocytes.

The CDR3 protein is CASSQDKSAGEAFF. In nucleotides, the sequence is TGCGCCAGCAGCCAAGATAAATCGGCAGGGGAAGCTTTCTTT. This receptor chain uses TRBV4-1 and TRBJ1-1; a weak D assignment points to TRBD1 (5 bases agree). V is cut by 0 bases and J by 8 bases, and the space between the germline ends is 13 bases. The CDR1 and CDR2 encoded by the germline V gene are MGHRA and YSYEKL. Reading from cysteine to phenylalanine, the CDR3 counts 14 amino acids. Only CDR3 DNA is held: 42 bases, read in frame from base 1.